This section outlines one T cell receptor (beta chain) sequence together with its context. Its target is not known. Sequenced by immunoSEQ multiplex PCR; TCRdb stores in-frame clones only, minus some. Seen here are hundreds of thousands of clones, about 80% observed once, and the top ten hold 12%. The data were taken from a study of shared clonotypes between healthy human individuals. Turning to the study itself: The donors, two women and three men, were aged 18 to 49.

The study drew all its donors from Caucasian adults living in Nashville, Tennessee. V lost 4 bases, J lost 0 bases, and 8 bases lay in between. This CDR3 has 14 amino acids. Germline-derived CDR1 and CDR2 are SGHAT and FQNNGV. Study-level findings and limits: It was anticipated that sequencing depth would influence how many clonotypes donors shared. Collection of samples was limited to blood; tissue repertoires likely differ.

The clonotype comes from a woman in her 40s in good health. Some clones in this sample may be carry-over from other donors' samples. Sequenced input: PBMCs. J is TRBJ2-3 and V is TRBV11-2, with TRBD2 as a possible D gene (5 bases). CDR3 sequence: CASSSPSSTDTQYF. Here the CDR3 DNA reads TGTGCCAGCAGCTCCCCTAGCAGCACAGATACGCAGTATTTT.